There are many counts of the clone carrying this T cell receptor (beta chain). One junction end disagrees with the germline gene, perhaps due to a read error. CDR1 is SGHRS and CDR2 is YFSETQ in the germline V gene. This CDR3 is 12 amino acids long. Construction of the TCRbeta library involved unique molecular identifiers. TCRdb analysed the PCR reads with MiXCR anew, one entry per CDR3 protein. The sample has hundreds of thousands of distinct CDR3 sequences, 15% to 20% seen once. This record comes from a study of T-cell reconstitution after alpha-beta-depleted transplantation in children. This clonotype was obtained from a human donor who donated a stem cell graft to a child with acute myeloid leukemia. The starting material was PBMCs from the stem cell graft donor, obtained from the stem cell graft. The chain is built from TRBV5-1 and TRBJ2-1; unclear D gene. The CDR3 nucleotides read TGTGCCAGCAGCCCTACCGGGAATGAGCAGTTCTTC. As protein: CASSPTGNEQFF.